These T cell receptor beta chains were read from a single sample in a study of T cells after yellow fever vaccination. TCRdb redid the calling of the 5' RACE reads with MiXCR, one entry per CDR3 protein. The table lists 200,000 to 250,000 distinct CDR3 sequences, around 7% of them singletons, with approximately 0.84% in the top ten. Specimen: CD4+ T cells sorted from PBMCs, collected 15 days after the yellow fever booster vaccination. The receptors were sampled from a man younger than 45 who received the YFV17D yellow fever vaccine. Each CDR3 is given with its conserved first and last residue. The D gene is left open where the match is weak. Clone size is not always given. Where it is, it says once, few, many or a class for expanded clones.

TRBV5-1	TRBD2	TRBJ2-1	many	TGCGCCAGCAGCTTGATCACTAGCGGGTATGATGAGCAGTTCTTC	CASSLITSGYDEQFF
TRBV7-9	TRBD1	TRBJ2-3	many	TGTGCCAGCAGCTTAGACGGACAGGTTACAGATACGCAGTATTTT	CASSLDGQVTDTQYF
TRBV20-1	TRBD1	TRBJ1-2	-	TGCAGTGCTAGAGCCGCAAGACAGGGGGCCCACTATGGCTACACCTTC	CSARAARQGAHYGYTF
TRBV7-2	TRBD2	TRBJ2-7	many	TGTGCCAGCAGCTCCGGACTAGCGTCTTCCTACGAGCAGTACTTC	CASSSGLASSYEQYF
TRBV6-5	-	TRBJ2-1	-	TGTGCCAGCAGTTACCGGGTTTCCAGGGGAAAGGGGGAGCAGTTCTTC	CASSYRVSRGKGEQFF
TRBV11-2	TRBD2	TRBJ2-2	many	TGTGCCAGCAGCCGCGGTGGCGGGAGTATTTCGAACACCGGGGAGCTGTTTTTT	CASSRGGGSISNTGELFF
TRBV4-3	-	TRBJ2-1	-	TGCGCCAGCAGCCAAGGGCGTAACAATGAGCAGTTCTTC	CASSQGRNNEQFF
TRBV4-1	-	TRBJ2-3	few	TGCGCCAGCAGCCGTACGGAGCGGTACACAGATACGCAGTATTTT	CASSRTERYTDTQYF
TRBV5-5	TRBD1	TRBJ2-2	-	TGTGCCATCAGCTACGTAGGGACAGCCAACACCGGGGAGCTGTTTTTT	CAISYVGTANTGELFF
TRBV5-1	TRBD1	TRBJ1-1	-	TGCGCCAGCAGCTTGCGACAGGGGGCCGGGAACACTGAAGCTTTCTTT	CASSLRQGAGNTEAFF
TRBV20-1	TRBD2	TRBJ2-7	few	TGCAGTGCTTCAACTAGCGGGAACTACGAGCAGTACTTC	CSASTSGNYEQYF
TRBV21-1	-	TRBJ2-7	few	TGTGCCAGCAGCAAAGCTCGAGCGGGAGACCGCGAGCAGTACTTC	CASSKARAGDREQYF
TRBV3-1	-	TRBJ2-1	few	TGTGCCAGCAGCCCGTCACACAATGAGCAGTTCTTC	CASSPSHNEQFF
TRBV4-3	-	TRBJ1-2	many	TGCGCCAGCAGCCAGGACAGAGCTATCTTCACCTTC	CASSQDRAIFTF
TRBV7-8	-	TRBJ2-7	-	TGTGCCAGCAGCTTAGTGACAGAAAAGCAGTACTTC	CASSLVTEKQYF
TRBV5-1	-	TRBJ2-1	-	TGCGCCAGCAGCTTGGTTGCTGGAGGCCCCTCTTTGGGGCAGTTCTTC	CASSLVAGGPSLGQFF
TRBV7-7	TRBD1	TRBJ2-7	few	TGTGCTAGCAGCTCCGGGGACAGGGCCGAGCAGTACTTC	CASSSGDRAEQYF
TRBV5-1	-	TRBJ2-5	-	TGCGCCAGCAGCTTGGAGGGGGGTTCGGTAGAGACCCAGTACTTC	CASSLEGGSVETQYF
TRBV4-3	-	TRBJ2-7	many	TGCGCCAGCAGCCAGACTTACATGGGGCTGGGCTCCTACGAGCAGTACTTC	CASSQTYMGLGSYEQYF
TRBV20-1	-	TRBJ2-1	few	TGCAGTGCTAGAGATTCCCATGAGCAGTTCTTC	CSARDSHEQFF
TRBV25-1	-	TRBJ1-1	few	TGTGCCAGCAGTCAAATCGGAATGACTGAAGCTTTCTTT	CASSQIGMTEAFF
TRBV5-1	-	TRBJ1-6	many	TGCGCCAGCAGCTTGTTCGGCGAGTCCCTCCACTTT	CASSLFGESLHF
TRBV7-2	-	TRBJ2-5	many	TGTGCCAGCAGCTTAGGGAGGTCGGAGACCCAGTACTTC	CASSLGRSETQYF
TRBV7-8	-	TRBJ2-1	-	TGTGCCAGCAGCCAGCGGGTCGGGAGATCCTACAATGAGCAGTTCTTC	CASSQRVGRSYNEQFF
TRBV18	-	TRBJ2-4	-	TGTGCCAGCTCACCAGGGCTGGCGGGCATTCAGTACTTC	CASSPGLAGIQYF
TRBV18	-	TRBJ2-7	few	TGTGCCAGCTCCCTCGGGACTCCCTACGAGCAGTACTTC	CASSLGTPYEQYF
TRBV5-1	-	TRBJ2-2	few	-	CASSFLWTSRGLKQGLTGELFF
TRBV20-1	-	TRBJ2-2	few	TGCAGTGCCATGAGGTCTTCGTCCGGGGAGCTGTTTTTT	CSAMRSSSGELFF
TRBV4-3	TRBD2	TRBJ2-5	many	TGCGCCAGCAGCCAGGGCTGGACTAGCGGGAGTGAGACCCAGTACTTC	CASSQGWTSGSETQYF
TRBV5-1	-	TRBJ2-5	-	TGCGCCAGCAGTGATCCAGGACAAGAGACCCAGTACTTC	CASSDPGQETQYF
TRBV6-5	TRBD1	TRBJ1-2	-	TGTGCCAGCTGTTACTCGGACAGGGGAGTCGCTAACTATGGCTACACCTTC	CASCYSDRGVANYGYTF
TRBV5-1	TRBD1	TRBJ1-6	few	TGCGCCAGCAGCTTCGACTGGGACAGGGATTCACCCCTCCACTTT	CASSFDWDRDSPLHF
TRBV7-2	-	TRBJ2-2	-	TGTGCCAGCAGCCCGGTCCTAGGGACCGGGGAGCTGTTTTTT	CASSPVLGTGELFF
TRBV18	-	TRBJ2-7	many	TGTGCCAGCTCCCTTATGGAGGAAGCCTACGAGCAGTACTTC	CASSLMEEAYEQYF
TRBV7-2	-	TRBJ2-3	-	TGTGCCAGCAGCCAAAGGCAGACCACAGATACGCAGTATTTT	CASSQRQTTDTQYF
TRBV15	TRBD2	TRBJ2-7	-	TGTGCCACCAGCCGCGGGAGGAGCTCCTACGAGCAGTACTTC	CATSRGRSSYEQYF
TRBV4-2	-	TRBJ1-2	-	TGTGCCAGCAGCCAAGATCCGGCGGGGGTCAGCGCTGGCTACACCTTC	CASSQDPAGVSAGYTF
TRBV20-1	-	TRBJ1-1	few	TGCAGTGCTAGCGGGGCGATGAACACTGAAGCTTTCTTT	CSASGAMNTEAFF
TRBV7-2	-	TRBJ2-2	-	TGTGCCAGCAGCTTGGACGGGACATCCGGGGAGCTGTTTTTT	CASSLDGTSGELFF
TRBV7-8	TRBD2	TRBJ2-7	-	TGTGCCAGCAGGGGAGTGGGAGGGGTAATTGGAGAGCAGTACTTC	CASRGVGGVIGEQYF
TRBV20-1	TRBD2	TRBJ2-7	-	TGCAGTGCTACTCCGGGACTAGGGACCTACGAGCAGTACTTC	CSATPGLGTYEQYF